This T cell receptor (beta chain) was profiled in a study of cytomegalovirus exposure and HLA in healthy donors. Study observations and caveats: Excluded were some V segments that proved indistinguishable, including TRBV6-2 and TRBV6-3. Rare TCR sequences predominated, though certain public TCRs were found in many donors. The listing of 150 or so TCR beta chains classed them as cytomegalovirus-associated.

The study ran its PCR with 60 Vbeta and 13 Jbeta primers. Sequencing was performed with immunoSEQ multiplex PCR; in TCRdb, only in-frame clones are kept and a portion is missing. The sample shows approximately 150,000 clones, more than 75% of them seen only once. As regards this clone: Its antigen is still unknown.

V lost 6 bases and J lost 3; bases outside the gene matches: 2. This CDR3 is built from 13 residues. Germline V gives CDR1 MGHDK, CDR2 SYGVNS. The chain couples TRBV25-1 to TRBJ2-5; TRBD1 aligns across 9 bases. This clonotype originated in a woman in her 40s in good health and CMV-seronegative. Sequencing was performed on PBMCs. CDR3 bases: TGTGCCAGCAGGAGGACAGGGGAAGAGACCCAGTACTTC. Translated: CASRRTGEETQYF.